This T cell receptor beta chain was sequenced for a study of CD8 T cells in ankylosing spondylitis. This clonotype was observed a few times. Its antigen is still unknown. The junction departs from the called germline gene at one end, perhaps through a read error. Overall study results and limits: What appeared characteristic of ankylosing spondylitis blood was a TCR beta motif of eight highly homologous variants.

The V gene's germline CDR1 is DFQATT and CDR2 SNEGSKA (reference sequence). The CDR3 runs 12 residues. MiXCR, run by TCRdb on the 5' RACE reads, gives a single entry per CDR3 protein. The sample lists roughly 130,000 distinct CDR3 sequences, about 13% occurring once. The specimen was blood, either unsorted or a sorted T cell fraction (not recorded which). V gene TRBV20-1 combines with J gene TRBJ1-2; D is unclear. The TCR originated in a female donor with ankylosing spondylitis or in good health (not recorded which). CDR3 sequence reads: CSARYSHYDYTF. In DNA, the CDR3 is TGCAGTGCTAGGTACAGTCATTATGACTACACCTTC.